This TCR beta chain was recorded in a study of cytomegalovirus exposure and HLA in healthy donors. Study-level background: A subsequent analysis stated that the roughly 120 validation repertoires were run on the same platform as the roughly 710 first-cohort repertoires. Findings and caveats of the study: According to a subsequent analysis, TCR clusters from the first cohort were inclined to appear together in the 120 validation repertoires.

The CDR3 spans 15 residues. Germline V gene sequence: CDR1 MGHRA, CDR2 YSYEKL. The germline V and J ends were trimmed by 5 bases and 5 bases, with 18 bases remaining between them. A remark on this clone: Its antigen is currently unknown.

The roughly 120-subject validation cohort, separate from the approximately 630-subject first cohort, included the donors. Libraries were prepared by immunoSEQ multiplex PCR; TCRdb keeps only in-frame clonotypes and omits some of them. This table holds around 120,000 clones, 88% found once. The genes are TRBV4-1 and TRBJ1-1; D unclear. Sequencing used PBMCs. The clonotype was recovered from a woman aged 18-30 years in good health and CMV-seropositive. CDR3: CASSSTPGGRTEAFF. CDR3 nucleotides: TGCGCCAGCAGCTCCACGCCCGGAGGGCGAACTGAAGCTTTCTTT.